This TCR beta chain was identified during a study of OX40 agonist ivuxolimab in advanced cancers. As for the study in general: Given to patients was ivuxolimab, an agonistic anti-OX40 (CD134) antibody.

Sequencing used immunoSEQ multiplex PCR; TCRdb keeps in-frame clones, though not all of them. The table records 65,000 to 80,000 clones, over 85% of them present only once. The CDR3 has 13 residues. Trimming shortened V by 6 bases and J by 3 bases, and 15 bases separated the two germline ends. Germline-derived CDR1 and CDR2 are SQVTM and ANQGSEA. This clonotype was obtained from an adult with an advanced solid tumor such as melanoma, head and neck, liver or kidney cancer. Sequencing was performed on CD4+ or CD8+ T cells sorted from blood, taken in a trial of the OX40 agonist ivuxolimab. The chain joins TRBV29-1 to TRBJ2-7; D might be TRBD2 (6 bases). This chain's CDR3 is CSVPGLGGYEQYF. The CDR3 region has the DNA TGCAGCGTGCCGGGACTGGGGGGCTACGAGCAGTACTTC.